What follows are 14 T cell receptor beta chains derived from one specimen sequenced in a study of PD-L1 blockade in urothelial cancer. This table comes from immunoSEQ multiplex PCR, and its TCRdb copy is limited to in-frame clones, with some not included. The sample contains 120,000 or so clones, around 88% of which appear only once. Time point specified: peripheral blood 6 weeks after treatment start. The sequenced sample was PBMCs, obtained around atezolizumab (anti-PD-L1) treatment. These receptors were obtained from a man aged 50 to 60 with urothelial cancer.

This clone was observed a few times. V gene TRBV30 combines with J gene TRBJ1-6; 9 bases are shared with TRBD1. This CDR3 is 15 amino acids long. The germline gives CDR1 GTSNPN, CDR2 SVGIG (reference sequence). Trimming cost V 5 bases and J 5 bases; bases outside gene matches: 7. CDR3: CAWFPRDRDNSPLHF. Here the CDR3 DNA reads TGTGCCTGGTTCCCCCGGGACAGGGATAATTCACCCCTCCACTTT.

In its sample, this clone was seen many times. The gene calls are TRBV4-1 and TRBJ2-3; 12 bases are shared with TRBD2. Per germline, CDR1 MGHRA and CDR2 YSYEKL. The junction had 4 bases not matched to a gene; V was cut back by 3 bases and J by 0 bases. CDR3 size: 17 residues. CDR3 amino acids: CASSQRTSGDSTDTQYF. CDR3 in DNA: TGCGCCAGCAGCCAGCGGACTAGCGGGGACAGCACAGATACGCAGTATTTT.

This chain connects TRBV14 to TRBJ2-1, with TRBD2 matching over 12 bases. Per the germline V gene, CDR1 is SGHDN and CDR2 is FVKESK. V trimming: 1 base; J trimming: 5 bases; junction bases outside the gene matches: 9. CDR3 length equals 18 residues. CDR3 loop: CASSQVLAGGPSNNEQFF. The CDR3 DNA follows: TGTGCCAGCAGCCAAGTTCTAGCGGGAGGGCCCTCGAACAATGAGCAGTTCTTC.

V is TRBV7-9 and J is TRBJ1-1; no reliable D call. V shed 5 bases and J shed 7 bases, with 14 bases lying between them. CDR3 size: 13 residues. In germline, CDR1 is SEHNR, CDR2 FQNEAQ (reference sequence). DNA of the CDR3: TGTGCCAGCAGCCTAGGACGGGAGGGTGAAGCTTTCTTT. Translating gives CASSLGREGEAFF.

This sequence joins TRBV14 and TRBJ2-3; 8 nucleotides line up with TRBD2. Germline V lookup: CDR1 SGHDN, CDR2 FVKESK. CDR3 length equals 17 residues. With V trimmed by 4 bases and J by 2 bases, 11 bases remained unmatched. In DNA form, the CDR3 reads TGTGCCAGCAGCCCCAGCGGGAGTAAGGGAATCACAGATACGCAGTATTTT. Translation: CASSPSGSKGITDTQYF.

The chain recombines TRBV18 with TRBJ1-6; possibly TRBD1 for D (5 bases). Germline V CDR1 and CDR2: KGHSH, LQKENI. The V and J ends lost 3 bases and 10 bases respectively, with 16 bases between them. This CDR3 has 15 amino acids. The CDR3 DNA reads as TGTGCCAGCTCACCTCACTCGGGGGGGAGGTCACCCCTCCACTTT. This translates into CASSPHSGGRSPLHF.

The genes are TRBV2 and TRBJ1-5, with TRBD1 identical over 7 bases. This CDR3 has 16 residues. The germline V gene has CDR1 SNHLY and CDR2 FYNNEI. With V trimmed by 8 bases and J by 6 bases, 16 bases remained unmatched. The CDR3: CASSRIDRVGPQPQHF. Here the CDR3 DNA reads TGTGCCAGCTCAAGGATCGACAGGGTAGGACCTCAGCCCCAGCATTTT.

The genes are TRBV7-2 and TRBJ2-3; 7 bases align to TRBD2. The CDR3 is 15 residues long. CDR1 SGHTA and CDR2 FQGNSA come from the germline V gene. V gave up 2 bases and J gave up 2 bases; unmatched junction bases: 4. CDR3 sequence: CASSLMGGVTDTQYF. CDR3 sequence (DNA): TGTGCCAGCAGCTTAATGGGAGGGGTCACAGATACGCAGTATTTT. The whole variable domain, filled in from reference TRBV7-2 and TRBJ2-3, reads GAGVSQSPSNKVTEKGKDVELRCDPISGHTALYWYRQSLGQGLEFLIYFQGNSAPDKSGLPSDRFSAERTGGSVSTLTIQRTQQEDSAVYLCASSLMGGVTDTQYFGPGTRLTVL.

The rearrangement links TRBV28 to TRBJ1-5, with D possibly matching TRBD1 (6 bases). V was clipped by 8 bases and J by 3 bases, with 11 bases between them. The CDR3 length is 13 residues. Germline V gene lookup returns CDR1 MDHEN and CDR2 SYDVKM. CDR3 sequence (DNA): TGTGCCAGCGTAGGACAGCACAATCAGCCCCAGCATTTT. As protein: CASVGQHNQPQHF.

The CDR3: CASKFRGQGGGDYGYTF. The CDR3 nucleotides read TGTGCCAGTAAATTCAGGGGACAGGGTGGCGGCGACTATGGCTACACCTTC. The chain employs TRBV19 and TRBJ1-2; 9 positions match TRBD1. V lost 7 bases and J lost 3; bases outside the gene matches: 15. This CDR3 region has 17 residues. Germline V gene sequence: CDR1 LNHDA, CDR2 SQIVND (reference sequence). Drawing the rest from reference TRBV19 and TRBJ1-2, the complete variable domain is DGGITQSPKYLFRKEGQNVTLSCEQNLNHDAMYWYRQDPGQGLRLIYYSQIVNDFQKGDIAEGYSVSREKKESFPLTVTSAQKNPTAFYLCASKFRGQGGGDYGYTFGSGTRLTVV.

Here the CDR3 reads CASSDRNRWWELFF. In DNA form, the CDR3 reads TGTGCCAGTAGCGACAGGAACCGATGGTGGGAGCTGTTTTTT. The gene calls are TRBV19 and TRBJ2-2, with D perhaps matching TRBD1 (6 bases). The CDR3 loop spans 14 amino acids. The germline V gene encodes CDR1 LNHDA and CDR2 SQIVND (reference sequence). V lost 6 bases and J 9 bases, leaving 17 bases between the germline ends.

The genes are TRBV11-2 and TRBJ1-5; 9 bases map to TRBD1. This CDR3 region has 15 residues. With 4 bases clipped from V and 0 bases from J, the junction kept 1 base outside the gene matches. The germline CDR1 and CDR2 sequences are SGHAT and FQNNGV. The CDR3 reads CASSWGQGSNQPQHF. CDR3 bases: TGTGCCAGCAGCTGGGGACAGGGTAGCAATCAGCCCCAGCATTTT.

The V and J genes are TRBV30 and TRBJ2-1; weak D call: TRBD1 (5 bases). Germline lookup yields CDR1 GTSNPN and CDR2 SVGIG (reference sequence). The germline V and J ends were trimmed by 0 bases and 6 bases, with 9 bases remaining between them. This CDR3 region has 13 residues. CDR3 residues: CAWSVQVINEQFF. The CDR3 bases are TGTGCCTGGAGTGTACAGGTAATCAATGAGCAGTTCTTC.

V and J are TRBV28 and TRBJ2-7; weak D call: TRBD1 (6 bases). Germline lookup yields CDR1 MDHEN and CDR2 SYDVKM. The CDR3 has 14 amino acids. The ends were cut back, 0 bases at V and 1 base at J, with 7 bases in the middle. CDR3 coding DNA: TGTGCCAGCAGTTTATGGGGACAATCCTACGAGCAGTACTTC. This codes for CASSLWGQSYEQYF.